The 6 T cell receptor beta chains in this list originate from one sample, sequenced in a study of T cell changes during pregnancy in multiple sclerosis. Clones were sequenced by immunoSEQ multiplex PCR, and TCRdb holds only the in-frame ones, with some missing. The sample consists of approximately 61,000 clones, 80% to 95% of them appearing once. Sequencing was performed on peripheral blood, taken after pregnancy. These receptors were taken from a female donor in good health, enrolled as a control in a pregnancy study.

This clone was picked up one time. The rearrangement uses TRBV4-1 and TRBJ2-7; D is possibly TRBD2 (7 bases). The CDR3 is 14 residues long. Germline V gene data show CDR1 as MGHRA and CDR2 as YSYEKL. Trimming shortened V by 4 bases and J by 6 bases, and 16 bases separated the two germline ends. CDR3 sequence: CASSREGGRSEQYF. CDR3 coding DNA: TGCGCCAGCAGCCGGGAGGGGGGGCGGTCCGAGCAGTACTTC.

The chain uses TRBV7-2 and TRBJ1-4; the match to TRBD1 covers 8 bases. This CDR3 is built from 15 residues. V was pared by 5 bases and J by 5 bases, with 7 bases of the junction left unmatched. From germline, CDR1 is SGHTA and CDR2 FQGNSA. The CDR3 sequence is CASSPGTGGNEKLFF. The CDR3, as DNA: TGTGCCAGCAGCCCGGGGACAGGAGGAAATGAAAAACTGTTTTTT.

V usage is TRBV5-1 and J usage is TRBJ2-2; 14 bases match TRBD2. The CDR3 runs to 20 residues. Germline lookup yields CDR1 SGHRS and CDR2 YFSETQ. The trim removed 2 bases at V and 1 base at J, leaving 10 bases unmatched. The CDR3 reads CASSFWTSGRKVGNTGELFF. The CDR3 DNA sequence: TGCGCCAGCAGCTTCTGGACTAGCGGGAGGAAAGTAGGGAACACCGGGGAGCTGTTTTTT.

The gene calls are TRBV6-5 and TRBJ1-2, with D uncertain. Trimming pared 1 base from V and 4 bases from J, leaving 16 bases between. The CDR3 runs 16 residues. The germline CDR1 and CDR2 sequences are MNHEY and SVGAGI. The CDR3 DNA reads as TGTGCCAGCAGTTACTGGCAGCCCAAAGGGAGCTATGGCTACACCTTC. Translated, it gives CASSYWQPKGSYGYTF.

This chain uses TRBV27 with TRBJ2-7; 10 positions agree with TRBD2. The V and J ends lost 10 bases and 4 bases, in that order; junction bases with no gene match: 10. Germline values: CDR1 MNHEY, CDR2 SMNVEV (reference sequence). The CDR3 has 14 residues. The CDR3 spells CATSPSGRPYEQYF. DNA for the CDR3: TGTGCCACCTCGCCTAGCGGGAGACCTTACGAGCAGTACTTC.

V gene TRBV19 combines with J gene TRBJ1-1; 10 nucleotides line up with TRBD1. V lost 5 bases to trimming and J lost 3 bases; unmatched junction nucleotides: 6. The CDR3 spans 15 residues. Germline V lookup: CDR1 LNHDA, CDR2 SQIVND (reference sequence). As DNA, the CDR3 is TGTGCCAGTAGTCCGATAGGGACAGGGGACACTGAAGCTTTCTTT. Translating gives CASSPIGTGDTEAFF.